This T cell receptor beta chain was observed in a study of T cell repertoires in cytomegalovirus infection. This CDR3 is 16 amino acids long. With 5 bases clipped from V and 4 bases from J, the junction kept 4 bases outside the gene matches. In germline, CDR1 is LNHNV, CDR2 YYDKDF (reference sequence). Using its own MiXCR run on the reads, TCRdb lists one record per CDR3 protein. The sample yields approximately 310,000 distinct CDR3 sequences, around 25% seen once. Comments on this clonotype: Its specificity is unknown.

The chain joins TRBV15 to TRBJ2-1; 14 nucleotides agree with TRBD2. This sample comprised cultured PBMCs, obtained from culture after CMV antigen stimulation. The receptor's source is a human donor in good health (CMV status not recorded). Some clones in this sample may be carry-over from other donors' samples. CDR3 nucleotide sequence: TGTGCCACCAGCGGAGGACTAGCGGGAGGTTACAATGAGCAGTTCTTC. Its protein is CATSGGLAGGYNEQFF.